This is a list of T cell receptor beta chains from one sample in a study of blood T cell repertoires in COVID-19. The method was immunoSEQ multiplex PCR; TCRdb's version includes in-frame clones alone and lacks a portion of them. Of fewer than 90,000 clones detected, 88% appear once; the ten largest clones hold more than 1.5%. Sequencing input: peripheral blood. The source is a woman aged 80 or over with active or convalescent COVID-19. CDR3s include the opening cysteine and the closing phenylalanine or tryptophan. D genes are given only for firm matches. The size entry is marked missing in some rows and otherwise reads once, few, many or a size class.

size	V	D	J	DNA	CDR3
NA	TRBV24-1	TRBD1	TRBJ1-2	TGTGCCACCAGTGGACAGGGGGATAACTATGGCTACACCTTC	CATSGQGDNYGYTF
NA	TRBV6-6	TRBD1	TRBJ2-5	TGTGCCAGCAATTACAGGGGCGAGACCCAGTACTTC	CASNYRGETQYF
few	TRBV5-1	NA	TRBJ1-1	TGCGCCAGCAGCCCTTTATGGCAGACTAGAGGAACTGAAGCTTTCTTT	CASSPLWQTRGTEAFF
NA	TRBV9	TRBD2	TRBJ2-7	TGTGCCAGCAGCGTAGCTCCTAGCGGGAGCTCCCTTAGCTACGAGCAGTACTTC	CASSVAPSGSSLSYEQYF
NA	TRBV18	NA	TRBJ2-4	TGTGCCAGCTCAACAGCGGGTAAAAACATTCAGTACTTC	CASSTAGKNIQYF
NA	TRBV12-3/TRBV12-4	NA	TRBJ1-2	TGTGCCAGCACCGAACAGATAAATGGCTACACCTTC	CASTEQINGYTF
NA	TRBV14	NA	TRBJ2-7	TGTGCCAGCAGCCAAGGTTGGCAGACCTACGAGCAGTACTTC	CASSQGWQTYEQYF
NA	TRBV19	TRBD2	TRBJ2-7	TGTGCCAGTAGTATCACAACCTTAGCGGGCGAGCAGTACTTC	CASSITTLAGEQYF
NA	TRBV3-1/TRBV3-2	NA	TRBJ1-3	TGTGCCAGCACCCTATGGACTGCTGGAAACACCATATATTTT	CASTLWTAGNTIYF
NA	TRBV7-8	TRBD1	TRBJ1-4	TGTGCCAGCAGCCTCGGACAGGTTAATAATGAAAAACTGTTTTTT	CASSLGQVNNEKLFF
NA	TRBV6-2/TRBV6-3	TRBD1	TRBJ1-5	TGTGCCAGCAGTGGACAGGGGTGGCAGCCCCAGCATTTT	CASSGQGWQPQHF
NA	TRBV6-1	NA	TRBJ2-3	TGTGCCAGCAGTGAAGCGGCGGGAACAGATACGCAGTATTTT	CASSEAAGTDTQYF
NA	TRBV13	NA	TRBJ2-3	TGTGCCAGCAGCTCCCTCTTTAGTAGCCGCTCTAGCACAGATACGCAGTATTTT	CASSSLFSSRSSTDTQYF
NA	TRBV15	NA	TRBJ1-2	TGTGCCACCAGCAGGGGGCAATATGGCTACACCTTC	CATSRGQYGYTF
NA	TRBV2	NA	TRBJ1-1	TGTGCCAGCAGTGCCCAAACAAGGAACACTGAAGCTTTCTTT	CASSAQTRNTEAFF
once	TRBV10-3	NA	TRBJ1-5	TGTGCCATCAGTGACAGGGTTGAGGATCAGCCCCAGCATTTT	CAISDRVEDQPQHF
NA	TRBV6-6	TRBD1	TRBJ1-6	TGTGCCAGCAGTCGACAGGGGGCATCCTATAATTCACCCCTCCACTTT	CASSRQGASYNSPLHF